These 8 T cell receptor beta chains were all obtained from the same sample, sequenced in a study of CD8+ T cells in alopecia areata. As the sequencing template, cDNA was produced by extracting RNA and reverse transcribing it. Here immunoSEQ multiplex PCR was the method, and the copy in TCRdb shows in-frame clones only, minus some. The table shows approximately 210,000 clones, with 66% occurring only once. As to treatment: oral pan-JAK inhibitor, 5-10 mg twice daily. Sequencing used CD4+ T cells sorted from blood, obtained at roughly week 45, from a patient treated with tofacitinib. The receptors originated from a human donor with alopecia areata.

The chain has TRBV29-1 and TRBJ2-3; TRBD1 matches 7 bases. V dropped 7 bases and J dropped 2; count of bases not matched to a gene: 6. Per the germline V gene, CDR1 is SQVTM and CDR2 is ANQGSEA. CDR3 length: 13 amino acids. The CDR3: CSADRIPTDTQYF. The CDR3, as DNA: TGCAGCGCGGACAGGATTCCCACAGATACGCAGTATTTT.

This rearrangement joins TRBV19 to TRBJ1-2; D unresolved. CDR1 and CDR2 from the germline V gene are LNHDA and SQIVND (reference sequence). Trimming removed 8 bases from V and 6 bases from J, with 10 bases in between. The CDR3 sequence is 11 residues long. The CDR3 is CASQRDNGYTF. The CDR3 nucleotides are TGTGCCAGTCAGAGGGATAATGGCTACACCTTC. The entire variable domain, with the rest obtained from reference TRBV19 and TRBJ1-2, is as follows: DGGITQSPKYLFRKEGQNVTLSCEQNLNHDAMYWYRQDPGQGLRLIYYSQIVNDFQKGDIAEGYSVSREKKESFPLTVTSAQKNPTAFYLCASQRDNGYTFGSGTRLTVV.

To note about this clone: Mismatch with germline at one junction end may stem from a read error. The chain couples TRBV5-4 to TRBJ2-2; D possibly corresponds to TRBD2 (6 bases). The CDR3 totals 15 residues. Germline CDR1 and CDR2: SGHNT and YYREEE (reference sequence). This chain's CDR3 is CASSFKGRNTGGLFF. CDR3 nucleotide sequence: TGTGCCAGCAGCTTTAAGGGGCGGAACACCGGGGGGCTGTTTTTT.

This chain joins TRBV5-6 and TRBJ2-1; D not certain. Germline V gives CDR1 SGHDT, CDR2 YYEEEE. CDR3 length: 15 amino acids. With 2 bases removed from V and 3 bases from J, the gap between germline ends came to 12 bases. The CDR3 is CASSFGRVFYNEQFF. The CDR3 region has the DNA TGTGCCAGCAGCTTCGGACGGGTGTTCTACAATGAGCAGTTCTTC.

This rearrangement joins TRBV27 to TRBJ2-5; 10 bases line up with TRBD1. Germline CDR1 and CDR2: MNHEY and SMNVEV (reference sequence). The CDR3 is 14 residues long. J lost 5 bases, V lost 2 bases, and 2 bases had no gene match. CDR3 nucleotide sequence: TGTGCCAGCAGTTTACCGGGACAGGGGGAGACCCAGTACTTC. Amino acids: CASSLPGQGETQYF.

The J gene is TRBJ2-7, the V gene TRBV27; a weak D match, TRBD1 (5 bases). Germline assignment: CDR1 MNHEY and CDR2 SMNVEV (reference sequence). The V and J ends lost 1 base and 3 bases respectively, with 16 bases between them. The CDR3 spans 16 residues. The CDR3: CASSLLGRTIIYEQYF. CDR3 nucleotides: TGTGCCAGCAGTTTATTGGGGCGAACGATAATCTACGAGCAGTACTTC.

This sequence joins TRBV30 and TRBJ1-2; 8 bases are shared with TRBD1. The CDR3 has 16 residues. CDR1 is GTSNPN and CDR2 is SVGIG in the germline V gene (reference sequence). V gave up 0 bases and J gave up 4 bases; unmatched junction bases: 10. For the CDR3, the DNA is TGTGCCTGGAGTGTACGGGGGACAGGAAAAATCTATGGCTACACCTTC. Protein: CAWSVRGTGKIYGYTF.

The genes are TRBV13 and TRBJ2-6, with D perhaps TRBD1 or TRBD2 (6 bases each). The CDR3 loop spans 15 amino acids. V was pared by 6 bases and J by 1 base, with 10 bases between. The germline gives CDR1 PRHDT, CDR2 FYEKMQ (reference sequence). The CDR3 region has the DNA TGTGCCAGCAGGAGGGGGGCGTCTGGGGCCAACGTCCTGACTTTC. The encoded protein is CASRRGASGANVLTF.